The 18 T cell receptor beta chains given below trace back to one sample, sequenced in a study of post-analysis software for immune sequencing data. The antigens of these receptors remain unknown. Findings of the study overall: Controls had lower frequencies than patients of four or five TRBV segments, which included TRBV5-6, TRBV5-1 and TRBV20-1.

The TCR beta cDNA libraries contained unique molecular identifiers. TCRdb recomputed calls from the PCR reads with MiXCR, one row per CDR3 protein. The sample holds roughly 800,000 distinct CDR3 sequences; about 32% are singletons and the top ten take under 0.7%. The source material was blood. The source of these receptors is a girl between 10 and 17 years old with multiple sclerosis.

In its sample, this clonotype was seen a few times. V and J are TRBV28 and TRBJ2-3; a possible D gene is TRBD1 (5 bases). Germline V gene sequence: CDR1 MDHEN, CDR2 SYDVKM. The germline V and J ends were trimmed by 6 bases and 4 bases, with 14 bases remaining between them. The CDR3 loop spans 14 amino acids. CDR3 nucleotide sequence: TGTGCCAGCAGCCCCTTGTGGGGCGCAGATACGCAGTATTTT. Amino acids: CASSPLWGADTQYF.

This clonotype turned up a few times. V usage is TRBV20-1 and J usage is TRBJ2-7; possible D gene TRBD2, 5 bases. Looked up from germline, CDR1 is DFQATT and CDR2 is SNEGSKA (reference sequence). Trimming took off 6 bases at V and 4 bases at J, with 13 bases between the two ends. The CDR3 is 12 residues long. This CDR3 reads CSARRSGYEQYF. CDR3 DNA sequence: TGCAGTGCCCGGAGGTCGGGTTACGAGCAGTACTTC.

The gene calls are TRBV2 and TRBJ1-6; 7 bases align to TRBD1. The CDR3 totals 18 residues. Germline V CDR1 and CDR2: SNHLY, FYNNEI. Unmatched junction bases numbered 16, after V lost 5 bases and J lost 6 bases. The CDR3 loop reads CASSLFGTVGLGNSPLHF. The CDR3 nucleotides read TGTGCCAGCAGTCTCTTTGGGACAGTTGGTTTGGGTAATTCACCCCTCCACTTT.

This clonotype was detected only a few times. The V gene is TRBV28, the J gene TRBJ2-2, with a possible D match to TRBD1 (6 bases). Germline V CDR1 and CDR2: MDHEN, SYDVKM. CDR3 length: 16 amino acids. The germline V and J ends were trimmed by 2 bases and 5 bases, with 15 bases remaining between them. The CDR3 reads CASSLPSQGRTGELFF. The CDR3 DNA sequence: TGTGCCAGCAGTTTACCCTCACAGGGAAGGACCGGGGAGCTGTTTTTT.

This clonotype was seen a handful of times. CDR3 amino acids: CSVAGAGGTYEQYF. CDR3 DNA: TGCAGCGTTGCCGGGGCAGGGGGGACCTACGAGCAGTACTTC. The gene calls are TRBV29-1 and TRBJ2-7; D perhaps matches TRBD1 (7 bases). The V and J ends lost 4 bases and 2 bases respectively, with 15 bases between them. Per the germline V gene, CDR1 is SQVTM and CDR2 is ANQGSEA. There are 14 residues in the CDR3.

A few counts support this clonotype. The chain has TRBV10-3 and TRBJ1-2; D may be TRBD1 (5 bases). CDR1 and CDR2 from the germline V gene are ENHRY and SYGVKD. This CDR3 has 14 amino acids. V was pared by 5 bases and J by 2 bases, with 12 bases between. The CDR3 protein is CAISPGFANYGYTF. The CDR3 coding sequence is TGTGCCATCAGTCCAGGGTTCGCGAACTATGGCTACACCTTC.

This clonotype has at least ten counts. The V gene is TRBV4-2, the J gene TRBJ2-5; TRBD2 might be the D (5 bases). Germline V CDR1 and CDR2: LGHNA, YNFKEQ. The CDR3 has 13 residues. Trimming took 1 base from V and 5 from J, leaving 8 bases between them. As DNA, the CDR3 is TGTGCCAGCAGCCAAGGGAGGCGGGAGACCCAGTACTTC. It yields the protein CASSQGRRETQYF.

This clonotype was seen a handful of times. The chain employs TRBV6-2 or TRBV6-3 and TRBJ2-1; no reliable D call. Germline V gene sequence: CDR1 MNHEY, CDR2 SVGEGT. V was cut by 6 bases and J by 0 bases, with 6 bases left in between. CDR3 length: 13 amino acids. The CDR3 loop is CASRESSYNEQFF. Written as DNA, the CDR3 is TGTGCCAGCAGAGAGAGCTCCTACAATGAGCAGTTCTTC.

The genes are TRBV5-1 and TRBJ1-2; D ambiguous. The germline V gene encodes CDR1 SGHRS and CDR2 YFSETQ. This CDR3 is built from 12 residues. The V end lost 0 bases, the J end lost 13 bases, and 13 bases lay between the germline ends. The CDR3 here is CASSLEVKVRTF. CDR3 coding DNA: TGCGCCAGCAGCTTGGAAGTGAAAGTCCGCACCTTC. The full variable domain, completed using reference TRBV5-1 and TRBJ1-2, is KAGVTQTPRYLIKTRGQQVTLSCSPISGHRSVSWYQQTPGQGLQFLFEYFSETQRNKGNFPGRFSGRQFSNSRSEMNVSTLELGDSALYLCASSLEVKVRTFGSGTRLTVV.

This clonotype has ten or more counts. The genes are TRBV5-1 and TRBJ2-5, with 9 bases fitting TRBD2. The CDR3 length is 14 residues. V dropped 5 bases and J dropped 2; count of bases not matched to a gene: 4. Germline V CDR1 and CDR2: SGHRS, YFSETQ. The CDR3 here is CASSSGSRQETQYF. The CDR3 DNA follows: TGCGCCAGCAGTAGCGGGAGCAGACAAGAGACCCAGTACTTC. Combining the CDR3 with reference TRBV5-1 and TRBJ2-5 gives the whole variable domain KAGVTQTPRYLIKTRGQQVTLSCSPISGHRSVSWYQQTPGQGLQFLFEYFSETQRNKGNFPGRFSGRQFSNSRSEMNVSTLELGDSALYLCASSSGSRQETQYFGPGTRLLVL.

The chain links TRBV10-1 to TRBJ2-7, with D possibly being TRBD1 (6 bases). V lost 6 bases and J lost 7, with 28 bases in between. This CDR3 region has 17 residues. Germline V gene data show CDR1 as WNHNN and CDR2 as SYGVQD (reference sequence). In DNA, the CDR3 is TGCGCCAGCAGGGGGGCTACCGGACCGAATATAGCTATGGAGCAGTACTTC. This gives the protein CASRGATGPNIAMEQYF.

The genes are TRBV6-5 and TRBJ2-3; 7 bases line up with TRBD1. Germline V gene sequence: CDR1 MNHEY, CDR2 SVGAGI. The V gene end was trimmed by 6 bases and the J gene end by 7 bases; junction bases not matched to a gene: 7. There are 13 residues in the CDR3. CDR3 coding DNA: TGTGCCAGCAGCCCTGACAGGGCCAATACGCAGTATTTT. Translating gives CASSPDRANTQYF.

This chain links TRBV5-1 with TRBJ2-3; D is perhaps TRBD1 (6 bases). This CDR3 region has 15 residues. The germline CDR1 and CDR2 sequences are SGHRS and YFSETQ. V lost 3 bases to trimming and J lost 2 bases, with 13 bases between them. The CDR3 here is CASSSGVVNTDTQYF. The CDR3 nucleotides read TGCGCCAGCAGCTCAGGGGTCGTCAACACAGATACGCAGTATTTT.

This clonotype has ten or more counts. The CDR3 coding sequence is TGTGCCAGCAGCCGGGACAGACAAGAGACCCAGTACTTC. Translation gives CASSRDRQETQYF. The chain has TRBV2 and TRBJ2-5; 7 nucleotides agree with TRBD1. Losses at the gene ends were 6 bases for V and 2 bases for J; bases not matched to a gene: 3. In germline, CDR1 is SNHLY, CDR2 FYNNEI. The CDR3 has 13 amino acids.

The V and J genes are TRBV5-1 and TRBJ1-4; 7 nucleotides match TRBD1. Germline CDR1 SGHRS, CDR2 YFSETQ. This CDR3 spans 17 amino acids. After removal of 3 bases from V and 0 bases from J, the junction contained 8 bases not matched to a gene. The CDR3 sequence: CASSWGGQTTTNEKLFF. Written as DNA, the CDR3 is TGCGCCAGCAGCTGGGGGGGACAGACAACAACTAATGAAAAACTGTTTTTT.

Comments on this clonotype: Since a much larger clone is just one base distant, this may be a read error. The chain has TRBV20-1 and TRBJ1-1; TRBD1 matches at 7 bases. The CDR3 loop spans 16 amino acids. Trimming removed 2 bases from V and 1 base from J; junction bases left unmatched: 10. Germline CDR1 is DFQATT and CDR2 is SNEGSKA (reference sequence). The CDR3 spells CSARIRGGSGNTEAFF. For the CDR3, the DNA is TGCAGTGCTAGAATCAGGGGGGGGAGCGGGAACACTGAAGCTTTCTTT.

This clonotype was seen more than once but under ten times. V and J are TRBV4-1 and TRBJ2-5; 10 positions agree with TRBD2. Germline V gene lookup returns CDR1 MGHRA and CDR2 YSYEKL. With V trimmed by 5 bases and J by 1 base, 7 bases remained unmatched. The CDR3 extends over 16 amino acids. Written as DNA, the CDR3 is TGCGCCAGCAGCAAAATAGCGGGGGGCCGCCAAGAGACCCAGTACTTC. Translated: CASSKIAGGRQETQYF.

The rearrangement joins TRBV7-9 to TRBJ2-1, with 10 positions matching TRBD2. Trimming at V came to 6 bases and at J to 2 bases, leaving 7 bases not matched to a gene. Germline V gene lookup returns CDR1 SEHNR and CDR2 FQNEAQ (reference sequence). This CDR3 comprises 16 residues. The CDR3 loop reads CASSGAAGGTYNEQFF. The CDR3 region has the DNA TGTGCCAGCAGTGGGGCAGCGGGGGGGACCTACAATGAGCAGTTCTTC.